The text below deals with one T cell receptor (beta chain). The target of this receptor is not known. Base-call qualities are not available, and no considerably larger clone is one nucleotide away. CDR3 length: 20 amino acids, cysteine to phenylalanine. Here the CDR3 DNA is all that survives: 60 bases in frame from base 1. The germline V gene supplies CDR1 SGHTA and CDR2 FQGTGA. From V the trimming removes 1 base and from J it removes 5 bases, while the gene matches leave 18 bases of the junction unaccounted for. The data were obtained in a study of blood T cells in healthy people across ages (dated by TCRdb to between 2015 and 2016). Regarding the research as a whole: In model experiments, template switching captured about one uniquely barcoded TCR beta cDNA molecule for every two T cells. The study measured age-related changes in TCR beta repertoire diversity using deep sequencing normalized with unique cDNA molecular identifiers. The donors were split into four age groups: young (average around 15 years), middle-aged (about 40), aged (approximately 59) and long-lived (over 75). To avoid experimental bias, donors of different ages were randomly spread across the sequencing lanes. Using the same blood draw, the study looked at two additional independent replicas of 1 million unique cDNA reads for two donors, one aged 18 to 29 and the other aged 80 or older. Broader findings and caveats from the paper: Bulk unsorted PBMC profiling prevented conclusive comparison of naive and antigen-experienced compartments. Estimates of total diversity based on one million sequenced T cells were regarded as lower bounds and as underestimates. Donor CMV infection status was unknown, potentially confounding age-related changes in expanded clonotypes. Compared with the aged group, more naive CD4+ T cells, fewer expanded clones and increased TCR diversity were shown by the long-lived group, suggesting age selection. Observed TCR beta diversity per million T cells fell roughly linearly with age, and a significant reduction was already apparent by age about 36. Observed TCR beta diversity correlated strongly with the percentage of naive T cells measured by flow cytometry.

The approximately 40 donors, aged about 6 to 95 years, were systemically healthy Caucasian individuals from Russia. About 10 milliliters of peripheral blood were collected from each donor into EDTA-treated Vacutainer tubes. Ficoll-Paque density-gradient centrifugation was used to isolate PBMCs, with at least 7 million obtained per sample. Trizol reagent was used to extract total RNA from PBMCs, with at least 6 micrograms per sample. Naive CD45RAhigh/CD27high T cell percentages were measured by flow cytometry on a PBMC aliquot from every donor. Library generation was performed with 5' RACE. The sequencer was an Illumina HiSeq 2500. A second PCR of about 6 to 12 cycles was run with a J-beta primer mix and a sample-barcoded 5' primer. A unique molecular identifier was introduced onto each TCR beta cDNA molecule by a template-switch 5' adaptor carrying 12 random nucleotides. Each sample yielded at least 2.5 million CDR3-containing paired-end reads. The Mint cDNA synthesis kit, primed by a TRBC-specific oligonucleotide, was used to synthesize first-strand cDNA from all RNA. After uracil-DNA glycosylase treatment, a first 18-cycle PCR used universal primers M1SS and BC2_uni_R on all cDNA. The study's own analysis went as follows. For normalization, 1 million high-quality reads were randomly selected from each sample, with every read carrying a distinct molecular identifier. Reads with shared molecular identifiers were discarded instead of being binned into consensus sequences. CDR3 identification, clonotype clustering and error correction used MiTCR with a Q25 quality threshold and the strictest error-elimination algorithm. A nonparametric unseen species model with Euler transformation was used to estimate a lower bound on total TCR beta diversity. TCRdb redid the processing of the public reads, applying fastp at Q25 and MiXCR, and retained in-frame beta chains. Every entry covers one CDR3 protein and lists the most common genes and DNA from its rows. TCRdb's processing, not the authors', yielded these V and J calls. Here the sample has some 640,000 distinct CDR3 sequences; 25% to 35% occur a single time. The ten largest clones take up around 14% of the sample.

This receptor was obtained from a woman older than 75 in good health. This chain joins TRBV7-3 to TRBJ2-7, and 12 junction bases match TRBD2. The material sequenced was blood. CDR3 region: CASSLRGPSGGATVSNEQYF. The nucleotide sequence reads as follows: TGTGCCAGCAGCTTAAGAGGTCCTAGCGGGGGGGCAACCGTTAGCAACGAGCAGTACTTC.